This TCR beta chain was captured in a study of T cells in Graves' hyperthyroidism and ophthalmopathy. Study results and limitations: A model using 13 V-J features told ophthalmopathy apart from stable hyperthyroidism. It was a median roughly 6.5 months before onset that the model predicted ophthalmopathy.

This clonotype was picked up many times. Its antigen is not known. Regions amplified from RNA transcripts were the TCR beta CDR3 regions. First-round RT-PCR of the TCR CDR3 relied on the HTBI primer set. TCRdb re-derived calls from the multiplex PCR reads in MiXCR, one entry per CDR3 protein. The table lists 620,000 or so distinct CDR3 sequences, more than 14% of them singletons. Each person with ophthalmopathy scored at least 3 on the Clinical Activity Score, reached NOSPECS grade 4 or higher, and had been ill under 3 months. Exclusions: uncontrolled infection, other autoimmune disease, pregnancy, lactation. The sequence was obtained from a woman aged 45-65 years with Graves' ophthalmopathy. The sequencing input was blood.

The CDR3 sequence: CASSAEQGARNTEAFF. The CDR3 region has the DNA TGCGCCAGCAGCGCCGAACAGGGGGCTCGGAACACTGAAGCTTTCTTT. The V call is TRBV5-1, the J call TRBJ1-1, with 9 positions matching TRBD1. Per the germline V gene, CDR1 is SGHRS and CDR2 is YFSETQ. The J segment lost 1 base and the V segment lost 4 bases, leaving 8 bases of the junction unmatched. The CDR3 totals 16 residues.